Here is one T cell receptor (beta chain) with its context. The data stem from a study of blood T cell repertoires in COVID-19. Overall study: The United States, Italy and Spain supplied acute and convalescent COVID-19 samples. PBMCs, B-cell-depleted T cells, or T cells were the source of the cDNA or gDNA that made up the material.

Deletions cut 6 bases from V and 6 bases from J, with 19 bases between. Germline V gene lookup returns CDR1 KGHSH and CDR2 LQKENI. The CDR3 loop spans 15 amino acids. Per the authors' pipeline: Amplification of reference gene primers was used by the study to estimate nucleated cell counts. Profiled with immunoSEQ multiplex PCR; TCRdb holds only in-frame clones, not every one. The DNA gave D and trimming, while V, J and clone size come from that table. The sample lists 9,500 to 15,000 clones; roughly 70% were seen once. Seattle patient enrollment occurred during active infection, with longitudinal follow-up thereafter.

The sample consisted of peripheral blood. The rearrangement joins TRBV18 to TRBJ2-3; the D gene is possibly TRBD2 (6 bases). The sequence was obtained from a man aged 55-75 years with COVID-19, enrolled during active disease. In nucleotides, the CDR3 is TGTGCCAGCTCTATGGGGACTGCCTTCCGGGATACGCAGTATTTT. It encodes CASSMGTAFRDTQYF.